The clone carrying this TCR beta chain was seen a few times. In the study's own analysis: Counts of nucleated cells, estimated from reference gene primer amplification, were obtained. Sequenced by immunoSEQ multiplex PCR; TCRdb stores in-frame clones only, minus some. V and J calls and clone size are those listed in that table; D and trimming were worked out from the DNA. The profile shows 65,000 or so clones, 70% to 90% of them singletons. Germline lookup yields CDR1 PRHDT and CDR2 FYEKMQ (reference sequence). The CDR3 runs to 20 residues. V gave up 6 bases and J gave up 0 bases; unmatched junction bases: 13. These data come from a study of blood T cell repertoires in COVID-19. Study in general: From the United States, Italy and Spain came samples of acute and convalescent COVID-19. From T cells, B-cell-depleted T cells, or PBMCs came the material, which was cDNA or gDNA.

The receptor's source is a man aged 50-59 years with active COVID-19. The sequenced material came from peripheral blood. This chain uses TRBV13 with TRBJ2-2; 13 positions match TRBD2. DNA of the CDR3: TGTGCCAGCAGTCCTACGGAGGGACTAGCGGGGACCCCGAACACCGGGGAGCTGTTTTTT. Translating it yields CASSPTEGLAGTPNTGELFF.